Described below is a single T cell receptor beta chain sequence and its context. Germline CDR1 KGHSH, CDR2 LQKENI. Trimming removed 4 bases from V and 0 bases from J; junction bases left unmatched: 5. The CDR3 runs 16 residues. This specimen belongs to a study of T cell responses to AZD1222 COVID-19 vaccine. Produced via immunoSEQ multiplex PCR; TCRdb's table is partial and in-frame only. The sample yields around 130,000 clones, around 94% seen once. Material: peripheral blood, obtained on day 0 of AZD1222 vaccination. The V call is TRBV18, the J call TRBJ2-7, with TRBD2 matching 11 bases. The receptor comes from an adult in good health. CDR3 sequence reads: CASSLGTSGSSYEQYF. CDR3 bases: TGTGCCAGCTCACTAGGGACTAGCGGTAGCTCCTACGAGCAGTACTTC. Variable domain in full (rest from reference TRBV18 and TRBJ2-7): NAGVMQNPRHLVRRRGQEARLRCSPMKGHSHVYWYRQLPEEGLKFMVYLQKENIIDESGMPKERFSAEFPKEGPSILRIQQVVRGDSAAYFCASSLGTSGSSYEQYFGPGTRLTVT.